These T cell receptor beta chains were read from a single sample in a study of PD-1 blockade in classical Hodgkin lymphoma. Libraries were prepared by immunoSEQ multiplex PCR; TCRdb keeps only in-frame clonotypes and omits some of them. The data hold 11,000 to 15,000 clones, with about 86% observed a single time. The sample in question was peripheral blood mononuclear cells (PBMCs), obtained at baseline. Every receptor here comes from a human donor with classical Hodgkin lymphoma. Both conserved end residues are part of each CDR3. Clone size, where shown, is once, few, many, or a class for clones that have expanded.

v_call clone_size cdr3_aa
TRBV28 NA CASGLAGSSYNEQFF
TRBV11-3 NA CASSLADLAGGYNEQFF
TRBV7-2 NA CASSPLGAGTDTQYF
TRBV29-1 NA CSAVRDRGDYGYTF
TRBV4-3 NA CASSQGQSSGNTIYF
TRBV27 NA CASTSADGYNEQFF
TRBV27 NA CASSLSIRGEGQVDTQYF
TRBV4-1 NA CASSQEGPGGAPLNQPQHF
TRBV28 NA CASSLSRVIGAGYTF
TRBV28 NA CASSWGRDTEAFF
TRBV2 NA CASRKEANTEAFF
TRBV19 NA CASSEIPYSDRGRIQPQHF
TRBV19 few CASSPWDSRWTEAFF
TRBV27 NA CASSLQGPNEKLFF
TRBV2 NA CASKGERSNEKLFF
TRBV7-7 NA CASSLEGGETQYF
TRBV4-3 NA CASSQDGLNEKLFF
TRBV11-3 few CASSSYRGQGGYTQYF
TRBV28 NA CASSPGDNEKLFF
TRBV19 NA CASSIKSGSNEQFF
TRBV15 once CATSRQGTDTQYF
TRBV7-9 NA CASSARDRLSGEAFF
TRBV18 once CASSRGTGGTYEQYF
TRBV10-3 NA CAISESGQGPTGELFF
TRBV7-3 NA CASSLHGNTEAFF
TRBV20-1 NA CSATKDRFQYF
TRBV29-1 NA CSVERWSTGRSNTEAFF
TRBV15 NA CATSEGNRGYEQYF
TRBV6-1 once CASREGVSYEQYF
TRBV18 NA CASSHKQETQYF
TRBV18 NA CASSWDFGSYEQCF